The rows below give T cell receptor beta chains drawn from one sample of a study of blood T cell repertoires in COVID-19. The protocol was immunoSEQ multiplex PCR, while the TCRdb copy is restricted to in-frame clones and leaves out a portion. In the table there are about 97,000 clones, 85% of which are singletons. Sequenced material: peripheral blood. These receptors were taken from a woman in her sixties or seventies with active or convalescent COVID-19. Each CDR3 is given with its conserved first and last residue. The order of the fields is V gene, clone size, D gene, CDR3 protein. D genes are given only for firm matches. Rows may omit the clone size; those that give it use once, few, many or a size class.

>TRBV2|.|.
CASKIAGGYTF
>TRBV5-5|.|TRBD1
CASSLGTEKNNSPLHF
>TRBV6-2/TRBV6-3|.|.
CASSGRGYLTGELFF
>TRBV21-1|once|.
CASSKGAGDKETQYF
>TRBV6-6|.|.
CASSPQGNSYGYTF
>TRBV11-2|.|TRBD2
CASSSRGGAYEQYF
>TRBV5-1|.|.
CASSLEQRSPLHF
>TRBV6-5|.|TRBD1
CASRKQGGAAAFF
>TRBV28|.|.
CASSGGKVRPQHF
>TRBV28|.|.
CAAARGTGYTF
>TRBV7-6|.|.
CASSSQGFADTQYF
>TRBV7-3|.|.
CASTQDRYTDTQYF
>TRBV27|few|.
CASSPRPTGYNSPLHF
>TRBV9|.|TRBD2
CASSDSSSGGAWNEQFF
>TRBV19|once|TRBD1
CASSIPGQIYEQYF
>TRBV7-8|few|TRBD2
CASSRIKSSGGDTQYF
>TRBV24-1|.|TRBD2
CATSDLGTSGSRGAYNEQFF
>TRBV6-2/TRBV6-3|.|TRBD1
CASSPGQGITEAFF
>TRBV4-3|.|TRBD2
CASSQDGAGGRADTQYF
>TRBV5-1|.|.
CASSLRGGIAEETQYF
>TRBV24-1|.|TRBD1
CATSAGQGFGNIQYF
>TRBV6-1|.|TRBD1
CASSDPWGTGGDSNQPQHF
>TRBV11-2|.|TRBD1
CASSGTDSYQPQHF
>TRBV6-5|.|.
CASRQTVYNEQFF
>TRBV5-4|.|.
CASSPPGERSVEKLFF
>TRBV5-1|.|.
CASSDWARSNEQYF
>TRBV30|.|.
CAWSVQENSPLHF
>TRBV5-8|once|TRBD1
CASSRGQGVTNEKLFF
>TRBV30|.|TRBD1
CAWSVGTGGYGYTF
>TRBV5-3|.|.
CARVGTFPETQYF
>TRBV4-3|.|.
CASSQDGGVVVGEQFF
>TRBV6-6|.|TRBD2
CASSRTSGRAPQETQYF
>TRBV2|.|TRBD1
CASSEGGHRGVPEAFF
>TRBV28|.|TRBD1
CASLTRTGDNSPLHF
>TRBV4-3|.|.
CASSRRLEHDEQYF
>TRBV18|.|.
CASSPKSGTGETEAFF
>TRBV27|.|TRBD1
CASSHQGQGAYEQYF
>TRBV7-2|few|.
CASSSGTGELFF
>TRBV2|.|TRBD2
CASSEFAGGTETQYF
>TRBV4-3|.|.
CASSQGLGVHTDTQYF
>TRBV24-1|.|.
CATSDFFQGVETQYF
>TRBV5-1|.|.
CASSRGTSPRALDEKLFF
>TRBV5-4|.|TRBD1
CASSRTFRGEDGYTF
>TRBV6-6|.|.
CASSFTTGPNTEAFF
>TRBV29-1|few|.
CSVVQNHGELFF
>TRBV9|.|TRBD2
CASSASSTTWGLAGSPYEQYF
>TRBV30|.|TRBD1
CAWNQQGRNTGELFF
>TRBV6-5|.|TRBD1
CASSYSQGATGNTIYF
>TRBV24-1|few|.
CATSDSTLNSNQPQHF
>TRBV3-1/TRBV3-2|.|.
CASSRPPYNEQFF
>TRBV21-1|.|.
CASSIQPDRPYEQYF
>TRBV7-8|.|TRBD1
CASSLGTGGRFDQPQHF
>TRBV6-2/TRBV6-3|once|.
CASSYSGGFTEAFF
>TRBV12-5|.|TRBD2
CASGLPTSGRSSYNEQFF
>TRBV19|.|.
CASRTGGAGNTIYF
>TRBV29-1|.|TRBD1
CSVVPSGTGLYEQYF
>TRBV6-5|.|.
CASSYGRGTYGYTF
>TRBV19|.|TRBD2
CASSTSGGAGNEQFF
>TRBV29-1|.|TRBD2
CSVGLAGDEQFF
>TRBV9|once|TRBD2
CASSLTSGSWNEQFF